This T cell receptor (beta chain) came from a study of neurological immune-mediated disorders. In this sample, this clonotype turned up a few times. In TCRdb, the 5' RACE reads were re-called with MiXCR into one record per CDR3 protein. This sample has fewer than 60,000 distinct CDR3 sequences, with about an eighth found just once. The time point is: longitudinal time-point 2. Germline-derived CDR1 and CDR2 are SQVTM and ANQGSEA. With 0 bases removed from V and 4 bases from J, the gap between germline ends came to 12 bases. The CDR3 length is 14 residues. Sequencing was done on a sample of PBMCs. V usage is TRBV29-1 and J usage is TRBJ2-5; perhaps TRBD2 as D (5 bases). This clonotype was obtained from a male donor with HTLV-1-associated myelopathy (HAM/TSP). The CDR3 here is CSVEEAGSVETQYF. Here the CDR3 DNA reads TGCAGCGTTGAAGAGGCTGGGAGCGTAGAGACCCAGTACTTC. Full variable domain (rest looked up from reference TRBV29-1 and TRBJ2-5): SAVISQKPSRDICQRGTSLTIQCQVDSQVTMMFWYRQQPGQSLTLIATANQGSEATYESGFVIDKFPISRPNLTFSTLTVSNMSPEDSSIYLCSVEEAGSVETQYFGPGTRLLVL.